This T cell receptor (beta chain) was identified during a study of T cell responses to AZD1222 COVID-19 vaccine. Turning to this clone: Its antigen remains unknown.

V was trimmed by 7 bases and J by 6 bases, leaving 7 bases between them. CDR3 size: 11 residues. The V gene's germline CDR1 is LNHDA and CDR2 SQIVND (reference sequence). Notes on the study in general: At baseline, just 6 or 7 AZD1222 recipients tested seropositive.

Profiling relied on immunoSEQ multiplex PCR, and the TCRdb table lists in-frame clones only, not all of them. The table has more than 150,000 clones, around 92% seen once. This TCR was recovered from an adult in good health. V and J are TRBV19 and TRBJ2-1; no clear D. The sample in question was peripheral blood, obtained on day 0 of AZD1222 vaccination. In DNA form, the CDR3 reads TGTGCCAGTACGCAAGGCAATGAGCAGTTCTTC. It is translated as CASTQGNEQFF.